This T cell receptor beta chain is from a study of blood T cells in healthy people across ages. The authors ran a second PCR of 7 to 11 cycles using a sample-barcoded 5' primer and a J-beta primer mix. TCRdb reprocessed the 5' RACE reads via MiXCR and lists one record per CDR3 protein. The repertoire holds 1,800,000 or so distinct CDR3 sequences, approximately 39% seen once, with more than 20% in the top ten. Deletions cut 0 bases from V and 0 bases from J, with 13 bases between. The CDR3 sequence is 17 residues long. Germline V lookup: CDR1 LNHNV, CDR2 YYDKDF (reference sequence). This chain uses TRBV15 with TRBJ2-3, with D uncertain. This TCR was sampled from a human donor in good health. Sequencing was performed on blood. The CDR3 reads CATSRDLGSVSTDTQYF. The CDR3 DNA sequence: TGTGCCACCAGCAGAGATCTGGGCTCCGTTAGCACAGATACGCAGTATTTT.